This TCR beta chain was profiled in a study of early T cells in non-severe SARS-CoV-2 infection. Study summary: The authors sequenced bulk RNA from unsorted whole blood, leaving chains unpaired.

The TCR library protocol attached unique molecular identifiers to the individual cDNA molecules. TCRdb re-analysed the 5' RACE reads in MiXCR, keeping a single row per CDR3 protein. The sample consists of 20,000 to 25,000 distinct CDR3 sequences, about 4% of them appearing once. The CDR3 is 15 residues long. Study outcomes and limitations: Lookups in VDJdb leaned toward anti-spike CD8 responses and missed private and CD4 specificities.

To note about this clonotype: Its antigen is as yet unknown. The germline gene is not matched at one end of the junction; a read error may be the cause.

The sequencing input was whole blood. The rearrangement links TRBV12-3 or TRBV12-4 to TRBJ1-2; TRBD1 might be the D (6 bases). This TCR was sampled from an adult who was a healthcare worker with PCR-confirmed SARS-CoV-2 infection or an uninfected control (not recorded which). CDR3 coding DNA: TGTGCCAGCAGTCTAGCCGGGACAATAGAGGGAGGCTACACCTTC. Its translation is CASSLAGTIEGGYTF.